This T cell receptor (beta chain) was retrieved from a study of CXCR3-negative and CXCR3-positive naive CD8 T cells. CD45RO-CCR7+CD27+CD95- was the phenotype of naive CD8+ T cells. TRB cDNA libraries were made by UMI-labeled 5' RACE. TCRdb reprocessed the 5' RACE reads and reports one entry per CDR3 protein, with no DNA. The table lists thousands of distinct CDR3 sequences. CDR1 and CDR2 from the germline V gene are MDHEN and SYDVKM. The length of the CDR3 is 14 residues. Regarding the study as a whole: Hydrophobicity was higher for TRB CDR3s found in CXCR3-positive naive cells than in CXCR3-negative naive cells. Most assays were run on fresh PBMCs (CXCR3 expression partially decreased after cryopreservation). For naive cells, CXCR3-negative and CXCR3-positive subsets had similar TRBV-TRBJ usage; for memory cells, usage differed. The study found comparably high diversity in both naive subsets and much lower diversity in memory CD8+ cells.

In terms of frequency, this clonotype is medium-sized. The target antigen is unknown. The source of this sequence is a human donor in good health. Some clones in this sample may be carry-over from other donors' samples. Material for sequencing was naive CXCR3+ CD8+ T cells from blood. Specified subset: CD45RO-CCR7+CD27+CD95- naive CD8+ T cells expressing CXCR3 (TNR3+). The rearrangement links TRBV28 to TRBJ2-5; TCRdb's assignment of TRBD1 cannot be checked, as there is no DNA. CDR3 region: CASSFSGGDETQYF.